This T cell receptor (beta chain) originates from a study of T cell responses to AZD1222 COVID-19 vaccine. Whole-study context: Pooled samples include second doses given at about 4 or 12 weeks.

Generated by immunoSEQ multiplex PCR, the TCRdb table keeps only in-frame clones and is missing some. There are approximately 110,000 clones in the sample; roughly nine tenths occur only once, and more than 3.5% lies in the top ten. The CDR3 spans 16 residues. The sequence was collected from an adult in good health. The chain is built from TRBV21-1 and TRBJ2-7; TRBD2, the D gene given by the table, was not confirmed from the DNA. TRBV21-1 is assigned pseudogene status. The sample in question was peripheral blood, obtained on day 0 of AZD1222 vaccination. The CDR3 region is CASSKDVPGGPYEQYF. In DNA, the CDR3 is TGTGCCAGCAGCAAAGATGTCCCCGGAGGGCCCTACGAGCAGTACTTC.